This T cell receptor beta chain was documented in a study of blood T cell repertoires in COVID-19. About the research overall: The samples span acute and convalescent COVID-19 from the United States, Italy and Spain. From T cells, B-cell-depleted T cells, or PBMCs came the material, which was cDNA or gDNA.

In the original workflow: Reference gene primer amplification gave estimated nucleated cell counts. Using immunoSEQ multiplex PCR, the repertoire was profiled, and TCRdb retains in-frame clones only, with some absent. The D gene and trimming were derived from the DNA, and the V and J assignments and clone size from that table. The sample yields tens of thousands of clones, 85% seen once. The CDR3 length is 15 residues. The germline CDR1 and CDR2 sequences are MDHEN and SYDVKM. V was cut by 5 bases and J by 4 bases, with 14 bases left in between. The origin of this receptor is an elderly man with acute or convalescent COVID-19. The J gene is TRBJ1-4, the V gene TRBV28, with a possible D match to TRBD1 (5 bases). The material sequenced was peripheral blood. In nucleotides, the CDR3 is TGTGCCAGCAGTGCCTACAGGTTAAGTAATGAAAAACTGTTTTTT. Amino acids: CASSAYRLSNEKLFF.